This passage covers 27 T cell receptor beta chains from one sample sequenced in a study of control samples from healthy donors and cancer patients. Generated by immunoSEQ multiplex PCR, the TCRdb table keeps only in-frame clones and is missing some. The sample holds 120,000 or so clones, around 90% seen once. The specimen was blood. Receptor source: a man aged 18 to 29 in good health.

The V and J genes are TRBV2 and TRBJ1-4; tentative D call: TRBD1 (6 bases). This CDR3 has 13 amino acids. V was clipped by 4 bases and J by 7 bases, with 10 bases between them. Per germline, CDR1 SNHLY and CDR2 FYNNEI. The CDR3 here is CASSGGGGEKLFF. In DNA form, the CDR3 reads TGTGCCAGCAGTGGGGGGGGCGGTGAAAAACTGTTTTTT.

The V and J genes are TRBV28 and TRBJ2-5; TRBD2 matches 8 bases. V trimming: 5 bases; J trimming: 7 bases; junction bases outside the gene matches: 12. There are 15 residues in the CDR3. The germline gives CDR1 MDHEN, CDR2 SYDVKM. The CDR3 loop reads CASSPTTGGAGTQYF. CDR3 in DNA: TGTGCCAGCAGTCCCACAACGGGGGGGGCGGGGACCCAGTACTTC.

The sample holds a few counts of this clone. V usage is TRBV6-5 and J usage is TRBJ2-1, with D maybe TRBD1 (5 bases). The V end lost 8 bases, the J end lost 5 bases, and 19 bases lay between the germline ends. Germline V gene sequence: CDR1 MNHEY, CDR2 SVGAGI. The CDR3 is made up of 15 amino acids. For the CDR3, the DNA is TGTGCCAGCTCCCTTTCGGCAGACAGCAACAATGAGCAGTTCTTC. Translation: CASSLSADSNNEQFF.

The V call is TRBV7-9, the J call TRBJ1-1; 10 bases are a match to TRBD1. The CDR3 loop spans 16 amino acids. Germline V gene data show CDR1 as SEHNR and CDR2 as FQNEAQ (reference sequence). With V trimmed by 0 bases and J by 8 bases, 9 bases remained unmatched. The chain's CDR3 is CASSLAPGQGNLEAFF. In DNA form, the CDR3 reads TGTGCCAGCAGCTTAGCTCCGGGACAGGGGAATTTGGAAGCTTTCTTT. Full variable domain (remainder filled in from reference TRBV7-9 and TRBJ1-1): DTGVSQNPRHKITKRGQNVTFRCDPISEHNRLYWYRQTLGQGPEFLTYFQNEAQLEKSRLLSDRFSAERPKGSFSTLEIQRTEQGDSAMYLCASSLAPGQGNLEAFFGQGTRLTVV.

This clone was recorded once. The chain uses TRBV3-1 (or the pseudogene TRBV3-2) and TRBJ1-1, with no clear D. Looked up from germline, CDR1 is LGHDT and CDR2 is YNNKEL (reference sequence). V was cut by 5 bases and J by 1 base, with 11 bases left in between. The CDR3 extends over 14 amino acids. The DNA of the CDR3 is TGTGCCAGCAGCAAGGGTGGAGGGAACACTGAAGCTTTCTTT. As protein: CASSKGGGNTEAFF.

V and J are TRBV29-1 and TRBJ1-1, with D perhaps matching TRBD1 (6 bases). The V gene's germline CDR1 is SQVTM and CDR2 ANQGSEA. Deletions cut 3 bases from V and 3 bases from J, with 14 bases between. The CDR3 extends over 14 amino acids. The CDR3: CSVDLQGVDTEAFF. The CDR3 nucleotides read TGCAGCGTTGACTTACAGGGTGTTGACACTGAAGCTTTCTTT. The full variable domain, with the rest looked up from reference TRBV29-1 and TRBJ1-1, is SAVISQKPSRDICQRGTSLTIQCQVDSQVTMMFWYRQQPGQSLTLIATANQGSEATYESGFVIDKFPISRPNLTFSTLTVSNMSPEDSSIYLCSVDLQGVDTEAFFGQGTRLTVV.

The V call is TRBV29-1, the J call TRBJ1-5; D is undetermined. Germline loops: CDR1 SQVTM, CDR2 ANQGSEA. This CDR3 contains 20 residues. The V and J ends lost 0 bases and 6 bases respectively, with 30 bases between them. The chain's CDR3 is CSVEDNISRRVILEGQPQHF. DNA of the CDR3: TGCAGCGTTGAAGATAATATATCAAGAAGGGTAATATTGGAAGGTCAGCCCCAGCATTTT.

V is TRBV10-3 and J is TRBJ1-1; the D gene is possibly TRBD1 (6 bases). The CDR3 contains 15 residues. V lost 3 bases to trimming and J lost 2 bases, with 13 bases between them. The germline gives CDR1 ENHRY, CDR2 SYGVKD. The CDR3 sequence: CAISEGQTLNTEAFF. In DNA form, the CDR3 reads TGTGCCATCAGTGAAGGACAGACTTTAAACACTGAAGCTTTCTTT.

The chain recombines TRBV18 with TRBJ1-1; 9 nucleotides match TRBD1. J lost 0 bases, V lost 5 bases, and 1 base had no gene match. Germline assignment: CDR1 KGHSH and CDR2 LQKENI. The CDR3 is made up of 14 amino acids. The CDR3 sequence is CASSWTGVNTEAFF. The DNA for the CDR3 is TGTGCCAGCTCATGGACAGGGGTGAACACTGAAGCTTTCTTT.

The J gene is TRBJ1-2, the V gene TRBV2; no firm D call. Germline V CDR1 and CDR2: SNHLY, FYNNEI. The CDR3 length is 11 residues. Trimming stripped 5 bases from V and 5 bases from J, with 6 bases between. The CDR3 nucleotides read TGTGCCAGCAGTTCCGGGTATGGCTACACCTTC. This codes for CASSSGYGYTF.

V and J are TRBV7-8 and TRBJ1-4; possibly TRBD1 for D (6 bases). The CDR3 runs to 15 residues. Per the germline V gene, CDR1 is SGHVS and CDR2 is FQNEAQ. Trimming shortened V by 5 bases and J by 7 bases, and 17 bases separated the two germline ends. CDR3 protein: CASSQTRGQGEKLFF. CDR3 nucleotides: TGTGCCAGCAGCCAAACTCGGGGGCAGGGTGAAAAACTGTTTTTT.

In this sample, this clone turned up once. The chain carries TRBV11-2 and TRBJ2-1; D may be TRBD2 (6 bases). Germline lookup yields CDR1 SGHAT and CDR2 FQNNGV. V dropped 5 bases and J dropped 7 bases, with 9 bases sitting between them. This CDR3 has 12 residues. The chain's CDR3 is CASSVRDNEQFF. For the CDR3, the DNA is TGTGCCAGCAGCGTGCGGGATAATGAGCAGTTCTTC. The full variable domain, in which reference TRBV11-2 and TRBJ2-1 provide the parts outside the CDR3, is EAGVAQSPRYKIIEKRQSVAFWCNPISGHATLYWYQQILGQGPKLLIQFQNNGVVDDSQLPKDRFSAERLKGVDSTLKIQPAKLEDSAVYLCASSVRDNEQFFGPGTRLTVL.

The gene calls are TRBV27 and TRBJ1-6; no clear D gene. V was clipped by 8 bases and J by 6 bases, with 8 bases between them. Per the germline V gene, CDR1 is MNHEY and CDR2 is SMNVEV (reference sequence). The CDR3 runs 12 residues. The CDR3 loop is CASGAPNSPLHF. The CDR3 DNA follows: TGTGCCAGCGGCGCTCCTAATTCACCCCTCCACTTT.

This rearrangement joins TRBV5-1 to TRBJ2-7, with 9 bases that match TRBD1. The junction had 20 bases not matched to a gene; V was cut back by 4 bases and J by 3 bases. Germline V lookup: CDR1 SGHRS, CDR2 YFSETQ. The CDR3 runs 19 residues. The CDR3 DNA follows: TGCGCCAGCAGCCCCGAGTCCGGTCCGGGACAGGGTATCGGCTACGAGCAGTACTTC. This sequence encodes CASSPESGPGQGIGYEQYF.

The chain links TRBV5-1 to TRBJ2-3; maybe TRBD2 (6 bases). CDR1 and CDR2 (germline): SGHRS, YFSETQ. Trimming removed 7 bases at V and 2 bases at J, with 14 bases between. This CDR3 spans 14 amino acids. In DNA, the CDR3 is TGCGCCAGCGGACCCGGGGGACTCACAGATACGCAGTATTTT. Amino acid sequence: CASGPGGLTDTQYF.

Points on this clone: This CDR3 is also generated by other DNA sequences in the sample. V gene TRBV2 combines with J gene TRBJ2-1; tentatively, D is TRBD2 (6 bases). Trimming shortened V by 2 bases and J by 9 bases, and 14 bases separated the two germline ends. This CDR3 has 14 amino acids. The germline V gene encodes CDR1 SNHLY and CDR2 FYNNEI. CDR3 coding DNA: TGTGCCAGCAGTGAAAATCAGGCGGGACTTGAGCAGTTCTTC. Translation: CASSENQAGLEQFF.

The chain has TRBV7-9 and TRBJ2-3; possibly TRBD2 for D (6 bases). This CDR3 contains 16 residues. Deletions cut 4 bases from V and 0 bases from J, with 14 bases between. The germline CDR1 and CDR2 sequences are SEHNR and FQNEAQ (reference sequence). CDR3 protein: CASSYSAGSSTDTQYF. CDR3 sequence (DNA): TGTGCCAGCAGCTATAGCGCGGGGTCTAGCACAGATACGCAGTATTTT.

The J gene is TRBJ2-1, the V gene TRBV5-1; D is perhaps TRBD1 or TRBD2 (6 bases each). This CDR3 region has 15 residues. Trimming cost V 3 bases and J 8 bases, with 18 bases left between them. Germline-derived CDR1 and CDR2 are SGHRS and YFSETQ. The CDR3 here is CASSSTGGLGDEQFF. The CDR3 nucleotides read TGCGCCAGCAGCTCCACTGGGGGGCTGGGGGATGAGCAGTTCTTC.

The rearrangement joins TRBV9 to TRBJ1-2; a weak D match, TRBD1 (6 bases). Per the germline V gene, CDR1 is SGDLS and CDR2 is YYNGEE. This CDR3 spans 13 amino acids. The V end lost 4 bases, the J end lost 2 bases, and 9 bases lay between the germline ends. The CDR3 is CASSPTGNYGYTF. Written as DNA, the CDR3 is TGTGCCAGCAGCCCCACAGGGAACTATGGCTACACCTTC.

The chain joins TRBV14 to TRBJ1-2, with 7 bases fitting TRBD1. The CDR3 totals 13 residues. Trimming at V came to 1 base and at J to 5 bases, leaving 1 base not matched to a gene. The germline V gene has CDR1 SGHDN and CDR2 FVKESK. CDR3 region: CASSQGGQYGYTF. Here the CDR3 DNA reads TGTGCCAGCAGCCAAGGGGGACAGTATGGCTACACCTTC.

CDR3 protein: CASSGALLDGYTDTQYF. Here the CDR3 DNA reads TGCGCCAGCAGCGGGGCCCTACTAGACGGGTACACAGATACGCAGTATTTT. The chain joins TRBV5-1 to TRBJ2-3; perhaps D is TRBD1 or TRBD2 (5 bases each). V lost 4 bases and J 2 bases, leaving 20 bases between the germline ends. This CDR3 region has 17 residues. Germline loops: CDR1 SGHRS, CDR2 YFSETQ.

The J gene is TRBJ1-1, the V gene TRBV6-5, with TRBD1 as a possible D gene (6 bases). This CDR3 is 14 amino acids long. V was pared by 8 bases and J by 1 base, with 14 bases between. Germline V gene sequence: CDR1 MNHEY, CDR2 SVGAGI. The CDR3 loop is CASSWDTENTEAFF. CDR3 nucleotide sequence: TGTGCCAGCTCCTGGGACACCGAGAACACTGAAGCTTTCTTT.

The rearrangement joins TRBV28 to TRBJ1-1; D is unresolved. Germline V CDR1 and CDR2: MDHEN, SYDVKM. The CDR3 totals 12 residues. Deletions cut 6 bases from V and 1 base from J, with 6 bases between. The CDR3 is CASSSWNTEAFF. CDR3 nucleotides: TGTGCCAGCAGCTCATGGAACACTGAAGCTTTCTTT.

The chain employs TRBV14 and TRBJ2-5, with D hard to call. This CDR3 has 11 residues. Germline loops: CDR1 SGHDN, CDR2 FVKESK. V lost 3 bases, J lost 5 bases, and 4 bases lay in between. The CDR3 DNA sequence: TGTGCCAGCAGCCACGGGGAGACCCAGTACTTC. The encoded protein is CASSHGETQYF.

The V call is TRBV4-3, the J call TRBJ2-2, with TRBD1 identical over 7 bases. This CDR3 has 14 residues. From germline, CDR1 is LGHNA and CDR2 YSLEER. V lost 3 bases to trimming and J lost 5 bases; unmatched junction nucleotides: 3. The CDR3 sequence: CASSHRQGTGELFF. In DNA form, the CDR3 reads TGCGCCAGCAGCCATAGACAGGGAACCGGGGAGCTGTTTTTT.

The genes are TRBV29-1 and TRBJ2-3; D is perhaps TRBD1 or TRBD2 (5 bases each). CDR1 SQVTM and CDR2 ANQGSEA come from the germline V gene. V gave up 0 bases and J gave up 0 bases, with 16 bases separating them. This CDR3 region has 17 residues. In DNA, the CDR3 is TGCAGCGTTGAAGATCCCACTACTAGGACAAGCACAGATACGCAGTATTTT. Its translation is CSVEDPTTRTSTDTQYF.

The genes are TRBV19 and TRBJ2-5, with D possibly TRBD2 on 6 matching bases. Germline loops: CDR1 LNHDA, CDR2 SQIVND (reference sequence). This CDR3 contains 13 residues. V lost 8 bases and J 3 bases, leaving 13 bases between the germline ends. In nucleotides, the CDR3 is TGTGCCAGTGGCCGGGAGATAGAAGAGACCCAGTACTTC. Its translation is CASGREIEETQYF.